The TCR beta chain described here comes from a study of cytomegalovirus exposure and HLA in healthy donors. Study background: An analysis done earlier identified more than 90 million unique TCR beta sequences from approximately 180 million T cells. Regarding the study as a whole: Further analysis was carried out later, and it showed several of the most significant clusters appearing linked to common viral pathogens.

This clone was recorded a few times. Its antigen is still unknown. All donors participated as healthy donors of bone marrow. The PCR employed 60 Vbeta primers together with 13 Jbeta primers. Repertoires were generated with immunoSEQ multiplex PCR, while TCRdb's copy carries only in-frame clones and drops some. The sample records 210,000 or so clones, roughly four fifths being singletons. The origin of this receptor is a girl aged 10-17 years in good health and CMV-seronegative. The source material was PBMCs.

CDR3 in amino acids: CASSPSGDSYNEQFF. In DNA, the CDR3 is TGTGCCAGCAGCCCTAGCGGGGACTCCTACAATGAGCAGTTCTTC. The chain recombines TRBV7-9 with TRBJ2-1; 9 nucleotides align to TRBD2. Germline values: CDR1 SEHNR, CDR2 FQNEAQ (reference sequence). Trimming at V came to 5 bases and at J to 0 bases, leaving 2 bases not matched to a gene. This CDR3 spans 15 amino acids.